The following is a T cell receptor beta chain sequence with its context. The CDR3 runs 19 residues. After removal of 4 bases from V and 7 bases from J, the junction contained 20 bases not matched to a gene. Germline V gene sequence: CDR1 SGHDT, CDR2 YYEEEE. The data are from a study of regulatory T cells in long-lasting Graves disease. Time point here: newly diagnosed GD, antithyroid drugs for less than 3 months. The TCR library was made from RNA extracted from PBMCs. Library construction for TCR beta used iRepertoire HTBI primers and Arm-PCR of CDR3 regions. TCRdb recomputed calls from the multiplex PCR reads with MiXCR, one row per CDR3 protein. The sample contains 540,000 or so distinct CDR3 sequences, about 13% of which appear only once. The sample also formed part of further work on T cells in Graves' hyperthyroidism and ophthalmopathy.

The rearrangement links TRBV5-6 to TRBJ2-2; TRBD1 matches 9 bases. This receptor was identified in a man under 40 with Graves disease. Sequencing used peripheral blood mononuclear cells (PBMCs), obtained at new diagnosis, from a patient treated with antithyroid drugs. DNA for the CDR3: TGTGCCAGCAGCCGGGGGACAGGGAGTACCTCAAGGGGGAGCGGGGAGCTGTTTTTT. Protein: CASSRGTGSTSRGSGELFF.